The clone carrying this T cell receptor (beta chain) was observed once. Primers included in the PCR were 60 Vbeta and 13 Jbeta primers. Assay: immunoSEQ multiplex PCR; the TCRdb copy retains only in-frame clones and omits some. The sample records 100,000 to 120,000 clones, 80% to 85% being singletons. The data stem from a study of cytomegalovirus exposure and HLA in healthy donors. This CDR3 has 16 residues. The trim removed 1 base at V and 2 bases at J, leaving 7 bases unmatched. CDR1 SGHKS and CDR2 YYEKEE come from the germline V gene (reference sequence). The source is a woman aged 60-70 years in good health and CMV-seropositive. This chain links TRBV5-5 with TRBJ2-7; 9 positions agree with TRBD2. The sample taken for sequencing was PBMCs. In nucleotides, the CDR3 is TGTGCCAGCAGCTTGAGGCTGACTAGCGGAACCTACGAGCAGTACTTC. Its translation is CASSLRLTSGTYEQYF.